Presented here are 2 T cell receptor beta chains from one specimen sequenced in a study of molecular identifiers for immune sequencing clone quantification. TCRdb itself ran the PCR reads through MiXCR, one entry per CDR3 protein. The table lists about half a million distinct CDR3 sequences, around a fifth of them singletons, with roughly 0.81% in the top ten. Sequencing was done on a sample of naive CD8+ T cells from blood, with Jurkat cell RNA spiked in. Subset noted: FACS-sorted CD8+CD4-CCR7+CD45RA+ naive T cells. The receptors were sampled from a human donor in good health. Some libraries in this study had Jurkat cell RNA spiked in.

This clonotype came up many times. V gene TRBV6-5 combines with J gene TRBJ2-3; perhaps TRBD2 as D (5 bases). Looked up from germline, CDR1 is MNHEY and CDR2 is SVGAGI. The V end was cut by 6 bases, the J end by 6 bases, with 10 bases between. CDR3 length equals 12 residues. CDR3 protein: CASSHRGDTQYF. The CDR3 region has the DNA TGTGCCAGCAGCCACAGAGGGGATACGCAGTATTTT.

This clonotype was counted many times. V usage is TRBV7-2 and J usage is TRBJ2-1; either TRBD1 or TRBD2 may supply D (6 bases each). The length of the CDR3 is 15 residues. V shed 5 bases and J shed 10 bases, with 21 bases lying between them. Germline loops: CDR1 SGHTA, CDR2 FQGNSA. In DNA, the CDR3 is TGTGCCAGCAGCATAAGAGGGTGGGGGGCCCCCGAGCAGTTCTTC. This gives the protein CASSIRGWGAPEQFF.